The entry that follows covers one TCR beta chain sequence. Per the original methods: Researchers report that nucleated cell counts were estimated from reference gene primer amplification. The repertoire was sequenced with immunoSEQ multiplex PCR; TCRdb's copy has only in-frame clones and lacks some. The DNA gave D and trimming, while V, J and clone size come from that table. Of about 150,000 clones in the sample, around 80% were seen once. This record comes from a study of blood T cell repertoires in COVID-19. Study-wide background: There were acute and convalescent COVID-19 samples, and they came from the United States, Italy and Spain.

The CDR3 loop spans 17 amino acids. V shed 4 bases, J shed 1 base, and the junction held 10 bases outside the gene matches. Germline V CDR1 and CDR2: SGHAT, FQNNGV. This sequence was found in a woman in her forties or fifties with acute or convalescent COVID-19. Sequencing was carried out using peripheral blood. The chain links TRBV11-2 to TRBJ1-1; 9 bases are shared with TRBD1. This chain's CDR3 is CASSWTTGGVQNTEAFF. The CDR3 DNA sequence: TGTGCCAGCAGCTGGACGACAGGGGGTGTACAGAACACTGAAGCTTTCTTT.